Listed below are T cell receptor beta chains from one sample, sequenced in a study of cytomegalovirus exposure and HLA in healthy donors. This table comes from immunoSEQ multiplex PCR, and its TCRdb copy is limited to in-frame clones, with some not included. In the table there are over 200,000 clones, 70% to 90% of which are singletons. Sequenced input: PBMCs. These TCRs come from a woman younger than 30 in good health and CMV-seronegative. Both conserved end residues are part of each CDR3. D genes are given only for firm matches. The size field is filled for only some rows; it gives once, few, many or a size class.

V	J	size	D	DNA	CDR3
TRBV2	TRBJ2-1	NA	TRBD2	TGTGCCAGCAGTCCCCCGGGACTAGCGGTCAACAATGAGCAGTTCTTC	CASSPPGLAVNNEQFF
TRBV6-5	TRBJ2-1	NA	TRBD2	TGTGCCAGCAGAGGGGGACTAGCGGTTTACAATGAGCAGTTCTTC	CASRGGLAVYNEQFF
TRBV29-1	TRBJ1-2	once	NA	TGCAGCGTTGTGAACAGGGTTTCTTCTGGCTACACCTTC	CSVVNRVSSGYTF
TRBV7-2	TRBJ1-5	few	NA	TGTGCCAGCAGCTTCTCCGGGAGCAATCAGCCCCAGCATTTT	CASSFSGSNQPQHF
TRBV4-1	TRBJ1-5	NA	NA	TGCGCCAGCAGCCAACGGGCCGTACAAGGAGGAAATCAGCCCCAGCATTTT	CASSQRAVQGGNQPQHF
TRBV4-2	TRBJ2-6	NA	NA	TGTGCCAGCAGCCAAGAGGGGCAGACAGGGGCCAACGTCCTGACTTTC	CASSQEGQTGANVLTF
TRBV19	TRBJ2-5	NA	TRBD1	TGTGCCAGTAGTATATGGACAGGGATGGTGGGGGAGACCCAGTACTTC	CASSIWTGMVGETQYF
TRBV28	TRBJ2-1	NA	NA	TGTGCCAGCAGTTTATCCATTGGGGCAGGTATTAGCTCCTACAATGAGCAGTTCTTC	CASSLSIGAGISSYNEQFF
TRBV28	TRBJ2-1	NA	NA	TGTGCCAGCAGTTTATACGGGGAGAACACCAATGAGCAGTTCTTC	CASSLYGENTNEQFF
TRBV7-6	TRBJ2-1	NA	TRBD2	TGTGCCAGCAGCCACGAAGCGGGAGTAGGTTATGAGCAGTTCTTC	CASSHEAGVGYEQFF
TRBV30	TRBJ1-2	NA	NA	TGTGCCTGGAGTGGACAGTGGCCTGGCTACACCTTC	CAWSGQWPGYTF
TRBV30	TRBJ2-3	NA	NA	TGTGCCTGGGTTAGGGGGGGGGTAGAAGATACGCAGTATTTT	CAWVRGGVEDTQYF
TRBV2	TRBJ1-2	NA	NA	TGTGCCAGTTTCCCGGGGGGACTCGCCAACGCACAGGCCTATGGCTACACCTTC	CASFPGGLANAQAYGYTF
TRBV4-1	TRBJ2-2	NA	TRBD1	TGCGCCAGCAGCCATGGACAGGTCGGCGGCACCGGGGAGCTGTTTTTT	CASSHGQVGGTGELFF
TRBV6-1	TRBJ1-3	NA	NA	TGTGCCAGCAGTTCAGGTAGCTCTGGAAACACCATATATTTT	CASSSGSSGNTIYF
TRBV6-1	TRBJ2-3	NA	NA	TGTGCCACAACTAGGTCTTTAGTAGATACGCAGTATTTT	CATTRSLVDTQYF
TRBV28	TRBJ1-1	NA	TRBD1	TGTGCCAGCAGTTTAATAGGGACAGGGGAGACTGAAGCTTTCTTT	CASSLIGTGETEAFF
TRBV15	TRBJ2-6	NA	TRBD1	TGTGCCACCAGCAGCAGGGGGTCTGGGGCCAACGTCCTGACTTTC	CATSSRGSGANVLTF
TRBV19	TRBJ1-3	NA	TRBD1	TGTGCCAGCGCTTGGGACAGGGCCAACACCATATATTTT	CASAWDRANTIYF
TRBV5-1	TRBJ1-3	NA	NA	TGCGCCAGCAGCCCAGACGCCGGGTCTGGAAACACCATATATTTT	CASSPDAGSGNTIYF
TRBV5-1	TRBJ2-7	NA	NA	TGCGCCAGCAGCGTTCGGGGTGGCCCCTACGAGCAGTACTTC	CASSVRGGPYEQYF
TRBV28	TRBJ1-5	NA	NA	TGTGCCAGCGGACCTGGACAAGAATCGCAGCCCCAGCATTTT	CASGPGQESQPQHF
TRBV6-6	TRBJ1-5	NA	NA	TGTGCCAGCAGTTCATTGCGGCAAGATCAGCCCCAGCATTTT	CASSSLRQDQPQHF
TRBV4-1	TRBJ2-7	NA	TRBD1	TGCGCCAGCAGCCAAGTAGACAGGGCCTACGAGCAGTACTTC	CASSQVDRAYEQYF
TRBV9	TRBJ2-1	NA	NA	TGTGCCAGCAGCGTAGGGAGAGGCTCGTACGGTGAGCAGTTCTTC	CASSVGRGSYGEQFF
TRBV29-1	TRBJ2-1	NA	TRBD1	TGCAGCGTTGCTAGGATGACAGGGGCCACCCATTCCTACAATGAGCAGTTCTTC	CSVARMTGATHSYNEQFF
TRBV6-1	TRBJ2-2	few	NA	TGTGCCTGCCCCAGGGGGGTGAACACCGGGGAGCTGTTTTTT	CACPRGVNTGELFF